The 22 T cell receptor beta chains in this list originate from one sample, sequenced in a study of blood T cell repertoires in COVID-19. The data were produced by immunoSEQ multiplex PCR, yet TCRdb's version contains in-frame clones alone and is incomplete. The sample includes about 300,000 clones, about nine tenths seen only once; the top ten take roughly 2.1%. Material for sequencing was peripheral blood. The receptors derive from a man between 18 and 29 years old with active or convalescent COVID-19.

The chain is built from TRBV11-2 and TRBJ1-3, with 10 nucleotides matching TRBD1. This CDR3 is built from 16 residues. Germline V gene sequence: CDR1 SGHAT, CDR2 FQNNGV. With 6 bases clipped from V and 0 bases from J, the junction kept 5 bases outside the gene matches. CDR3 in amino acids: CASSPWTGGSGNTIYF. The CDR3 DNA is TGTGCCAGCAGTCCTTGGACAGGGGGCTCTGGAAACACCATATATTTT.

The V call is TRBV11-2, the J call TRBJ2-7, with a weak D call TRBD1 (6 bases). V gave up 6 bases and J gave up 3 bases, with 15 bases separating them. Germline lookup yields CDR1 SGHAT and CDR2 FQNNGV. The CDR3 consists of 14 residues. The DNA of the CDR3 is TGTGCCAGCAGATCCGAGGACAGCATCTACGAGCAGTACTTC. This encodes CASRSEDSIYEQYF.

The rearrangement links TRBV28 to TRBJ2-7; TRBD1 matches 7 bases. The ends lost 2 bases at V and 7 bases at J; junction bases unmatched: 11. Per germline, CDR1 MDHEN and CDR2 SYDVKM. The CDR3 spans 15 residues. The CDR3 here is CASSLRTGGAREQYF. CDR3 nucleotide sequence: TGTGCCAGCAGTTTAAGGACAGGTGGGGCGCGGGAGCAGTACTTC.

This clone was counted a few times. V and J are TRBV18 and TRBJ1-4; D is unresolved. Germline CDR1 reads KGHSH; CDR2 reads LQKENI. Trimming took 3 bases from V and 5 from J, leaving 19 bases between them. The CDR3 has 17 residues. CDR3 residues: CASSPFVAEASNEKLFF. In nucleotides, the CDR3 is TGTGCCAGCTCACCTTTTGTAGCTGAAGCGTCGAATGAAAAACTGTTTTTT.

The CDR3 reads CASSLHAGGYTGELFF. The CDR3 bases are TGTGCCAGCAGTTTACATGCCGGGGGGTACACCGGGGAGCTGTTTTTT. The V and J genes are TRBV27 and TRBJ2-2, with TRBD2 matching 7 bases. V lost 2 bases, J lost 3 bases, and 6 bases stayed unmatched. CDR1 and CDR2 from the germline V gene are MNHEY and SMNVEV (reference sequence). CDR3 length: 16 amino acids.

This chain uses TRBV9 with TRBJ2-2; D might be TRBD1 (8 bases). The V end was cut by 8 bases, the J end by 3 bases, with 23 bases between. The CDR3 consists of 17 residues. CDR1 SGDLS and CDR2 YYNGEE come from the germline V gene. In DNA form, the CDR3 reads TGTGCCAGTAAACTACAGGGGGGGCGCGACGACACCGGGGAGCTGTTTTTT. It specifies CASKLQGGRDDTGELFF.

This chain connects TRBV6-1 to TRBJ1-2; D gene uncertain. V gave up 0 bases and J gave up 6 bases, with 20 bases separating them. Per the germline V gene, CDR1 is MNHNS and CDR2 is SASEGT. The CDR3 is 17 residues long. In DNA form, the CDR3 reads TGTGCCAGCAGTGAAGCGAGGGTCAAGTCACGACACCATGGCTACACCTTC. Encoded protein: CASSEARVKSRHHGYTF.

This clone was counted only a few times. The chain has TRBV5-4 and TRBJ1-1, with 7 bases fitting TRBD1. V lost 4 bases to trimming and J lost 0 bases; unmatched junction nucleotides: 15. Germline-derived CDR1 and CDR2 are SGHNT and YYREEE (reference sequence). CDR3 length: 18 residues. CDR3 in DNA: TGTGCCAGCAGCCCAGGGGGTCTCCTTGGACACCTGAACACTGAAGCTTTCTTT. Protein sequence: CASSPGGLLGHLNTEAFF.

The chain is built from TRBV5-6 and TRBJ2-5; 10 bases are shared with TRBD2. V lost 0 bases and J lost 4; bases outside the gene matches: 0. Germline CDR1 is SGHDT and CDR2 is YYEEEE. The CDR3 spans 14 residues. CDR3 region: CASSLGLAGETQYF. CDR3 sequence (DNA): TGTGCCAGCAGCTTGGGACTAGCGGGAGAGACCCAGTACTTC. The full variable domain, in which reference TRBV5-6 and TRBJ2-5 provide the parts outside the CDR3, is DAGVTQSPTHLIKTRGQQVTLRCSPKSGHDTVSWYQQALGQGPQFIFQYYEEEERQRGNFPDRFSGHQFPNYSSELNVNALLLGDSALYLCASSLGLAGETQYFGPGTRLLVL.

The gene calls are TRBV2 and TRBJ2-5; D call uncertain. The CDR3 sequence is 14 residues long. Trimming stripped 3 bases from V and 7 bases from J, with 15 bases between. Germline V gene sequence: CDR1 SNHLY, CDR2 FYNNEI. The DNA for the CDR3 is TGTGCCAGCAGTGACGATGGGCCGGAAGGGACCCAGTACTTC. This gives the protein CASSDDGPEGTQYF.

The rearrangement uses TRBV27 and TRBJ2-7, with a possible D match to TRBD2 (6 bases). The CDR3 loop spans 13 amino acids. The ends were cut back, 3 bases at V and 6 bases at J, with 12 bases in the middle. Per the germline V gene, CDR1 is MNHEY and CDR2 is SMNVEV (reference sequence). The CDR3 nucleotides are TGTGCCAGCAGTTTGGGGACTGTGTTCGAGCAGTACTTC. As protein: CASSLGTVFEQYF.

The rearrangement joins TRBV25-1 to TRBJ2-3; D not resolved. The CDR3 is 11 residues long. Germline CDR1 MGHDK, CDR2 SYGVNS. Trimming pared 8 bases from V and 5 bases from J, leaving 8 bases between. The CDR3 DNA is TGTGCCAGCCGCAGATTAGATACGCAGTATTTT. Protein sequence: CASRRLDTQYF.

The rearrangement joins TRBV3-1 (or the pseudogene TRBV3-2) to TRBJ2-7; perhaps TRBD1 as D (5 bases). The CDR3 consists of 15 residues. Germline values: CDR1 LGHDT, CDR2 YNNKEL (reference sequence). The V end lost 0 bases, the J end lost 3 bases, and 12 bases lay between the germline ends. Here the CDR3 reads CASSQDYRSGYEQYF. The CDR3 DNA reads TGTGCCAGCAGCCAAGATTACAGGTCCGGCTACGAGCAGTACTTC.

The chain uses TRBV7-2 and TRBJ2-1; TRBD2 agrees at 11 bases. Germline V gives CDR1 SGHTA, CDR2 FQGNSA. J lost 3 bases, V lost 5 bases, and 12 bases had no gene match. This CDR3 region has 18 residues. CDR3 DNA sequence: TGTGCCAGCAGCCTACGAACTAGCGGGAGTAGGGTCTACAATGAGCAGTTCTTC. Its translation: CASSLRTSGSRVYNEQFF.

The V and J genes are TRBV7-8 and TRBJ2-7; TRBD2 matches at 8 bases. The CDR3 runs to 16 residues. V lost 5 bases to trimming and J lost 6 bases; unmatched junction nucleotides: 15. CDR1 SGHVS and CDR2 FQNEAQ come from the germline V gene. CDR3 amino acids: CASSPRGLAGMTEQYF. CDR3 nucleotide sequence: TGTGCCAGCAGCCCGCGGGGGTTAGCGGGAATGACCGAGCAGTACTTC.

V and J are TRBV4-1 and TRBJ2-3; 7 nucleotides line up with TRBD2. Germline CDR1 reads MGHRA; CDR2 reads YSYEKL. After removal of 0 bases from V and 10 bases from J, the junction contained 4 bases not matched to a gene. This CDR3 spans 13 amino acids. CDR3 DNA sequence: TGCGCCAGCAGCCAAGAGCGGGGGAGTGCGCAGTATTTT. Its protein is CASSQERGSAQYF.

The table lists this clone with a few counts. V gene TRBV6-1 combines with J gene TRBJ1-5; TRBD1 aligns across 7 bases. This CDR3 is built from 18 residues. Germline CDR1 and CDR2: MNHNS and SASEGT. J lost 2 bases, V lost 2 bases, and 12 bases had no gene match. The CDR3 reads CASSESYRGWRGNQPQHF. The CDR3 DNA is TGTGCCAGCAGTGAATCTTACAGGGGATGGAGGGGCAATCAGCCCCAGCATTTT.

This chain links TRBV6-6 with TRBJ1-1; D is possibly TRBD1 (5 bases). The CDR3 extends over 13 amino acids. Trimming removed 2 bases from V and 12 bases from J, with 16 bases in between. Germline V gene sequence: CDR1 MNHNY, CDR2 SVGAGI (reference sequence). The CDR3 sequence is CASSYGRGFSSFF. The DNA of the CDR3 is TGTGCCAGCAGTTACGGGAGGGGTTTCTCCTCTTTCTTT.

CDR3 in amino acids: CASSLGQGAPGANVLTF. In DNA form, the CDR3 reads TGTGCCAGCAGCCTTGGACAGGGGGCGCCTGGGGCCAACGTCCTGACTTTC. The chain uses TRBV6-2 or TRBV6-3 and TRBJ2-6, with 11 bases that match TRBD1. Germline V gene sequence: CDR1 MNHEY, CDR2 SVGEGT. V shed 6 bases and J 2 bases; nucleotides not matched to a gene: 6. This CDR3 region has 17 residues.

The J gene is TRBJ2-1, the V gene TRBV25-1, with 10 bases that match TRBD1. V was clipped by 3 bases and J by 8 bases; unmatched bases: 4. This CDR3 is 14 amino acids long. The germline gives CDR1 MGHDK, CDR2 SYGVNS. DNA for the CDR3: TGTGCCAGCAGTGACTGGACAGGGGGAGATGAGCAGTTCTTC. Encoded protein: CASSDWTGGDEQFF.

V is TRBV27 and J is TRBJ1-2; D ambiguous. CDR3 length: 14 residues. Germline V lookup: CDR1 MNHEY, CDR2 SMNVEV (reference sequence). Trimming took 0 bases from V and 3 from J, leaving 8 bases between them. The CDR3 loop reads CASSLSSTYYGYTF. The DNA of the CDR3 is TGTGCCAGCAGTTTATCGTCAACTTACTATGGCTACACCTTC.

This clone was picked up one time. V usage is TRBV7-2 and J usage is TRBJ2-5; 10 bases are shared with TRBD2. Looked up from germline, CDR1 is SGHTA and CDR2 is FQGNSA. The CDR3 loop spans 16 amino acids. After removal of 1 base from V and 3 bases from J, the junction contained 5 bases not matched to a gene. The CDR3 sequence: CASSLVGLAGEETQYF. For the CDR3, the DNA is TGTGCCAGCAGCTTAGTTGGCCTAGCGGGGGAAGAGACCCAGTACTTC.